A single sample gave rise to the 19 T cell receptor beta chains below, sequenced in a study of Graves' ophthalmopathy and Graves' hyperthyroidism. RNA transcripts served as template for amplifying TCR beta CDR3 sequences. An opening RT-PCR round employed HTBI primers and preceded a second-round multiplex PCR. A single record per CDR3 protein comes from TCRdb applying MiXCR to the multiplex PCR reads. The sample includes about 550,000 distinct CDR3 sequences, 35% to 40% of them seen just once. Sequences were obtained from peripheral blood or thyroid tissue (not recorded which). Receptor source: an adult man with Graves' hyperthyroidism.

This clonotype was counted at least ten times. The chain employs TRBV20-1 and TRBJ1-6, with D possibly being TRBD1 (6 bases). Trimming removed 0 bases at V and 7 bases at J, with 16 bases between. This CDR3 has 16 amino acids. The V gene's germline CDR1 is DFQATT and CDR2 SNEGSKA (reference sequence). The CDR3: CSARDPAGARNSPLHF. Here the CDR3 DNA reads TGCAGTGCTAGAGATCCGGCAGGGGCGAGAAATTCACCCCTCCACTTT.

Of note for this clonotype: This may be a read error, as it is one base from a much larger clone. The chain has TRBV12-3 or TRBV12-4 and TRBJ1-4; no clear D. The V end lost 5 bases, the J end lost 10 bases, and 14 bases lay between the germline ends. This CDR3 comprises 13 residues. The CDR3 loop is CASSPQPRGKLFF. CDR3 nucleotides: TGTGCCAGCAGTCCCCAACCACGGGGAAAACTGTTTTTT.

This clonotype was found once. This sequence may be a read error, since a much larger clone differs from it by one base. CDR3 coding DNA: TGTGCCAGCACCCTGACAGGGGTCGACACTGGAGCTTTCTTT. The encoded protein is CASTLTGVDTGAFF. The chain employs TRBV5-4 and TRBJ1-1; 8 positions agree with TRBD1. Looked up from germline, CDR1 is SGHNT and CDR2 is YYREEE (reference sequence). This CDR3 region has 14 residues. Variable domain in full (rest from reference TRBV5-4 and TRBJ1-1): ETGVTQSPTHLIKTRGQQVTLRCSSQSGHNTVSWYQQALGQGPQFIFQYYREEENGRGNFPPRFSGLQFPNYSSELNVNALELDDSALYLCASTLTGVDTGAFFGQGTRLTVV.

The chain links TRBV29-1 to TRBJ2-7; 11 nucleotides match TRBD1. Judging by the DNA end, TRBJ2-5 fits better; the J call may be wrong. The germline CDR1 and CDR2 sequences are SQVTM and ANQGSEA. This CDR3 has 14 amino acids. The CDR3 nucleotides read TGCAGCGTTAGGGACAGGGGGGTTCAGGAGACCCAGTACTTC. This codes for CSVRDRGVQETQYF.

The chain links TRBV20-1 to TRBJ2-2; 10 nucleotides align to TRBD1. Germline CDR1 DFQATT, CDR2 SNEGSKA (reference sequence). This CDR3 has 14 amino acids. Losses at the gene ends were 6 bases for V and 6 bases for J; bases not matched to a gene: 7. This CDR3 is CSAGGQGTPGELFF. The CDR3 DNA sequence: TGCAGTGCCGGGGGACAGGGGACACCCGGGGAGCTGTTTTTT.

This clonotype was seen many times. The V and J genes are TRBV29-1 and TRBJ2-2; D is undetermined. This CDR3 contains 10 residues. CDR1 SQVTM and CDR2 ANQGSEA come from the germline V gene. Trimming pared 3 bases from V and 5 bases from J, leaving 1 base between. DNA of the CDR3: TGCAGCGTTGAGACCGGGGAGCTGTTTTTT. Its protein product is CSVETGELFF.

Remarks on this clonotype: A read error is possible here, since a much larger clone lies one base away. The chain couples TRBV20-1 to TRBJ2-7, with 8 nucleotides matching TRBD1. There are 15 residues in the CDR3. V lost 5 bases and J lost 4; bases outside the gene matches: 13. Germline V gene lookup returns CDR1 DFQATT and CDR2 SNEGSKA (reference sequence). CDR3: CSAERGRGRSYEQYF. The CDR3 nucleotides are TGCAGTGCTGAGAGGGGCAGGGGGCGTAGTTACGAGCAGTACTTC.

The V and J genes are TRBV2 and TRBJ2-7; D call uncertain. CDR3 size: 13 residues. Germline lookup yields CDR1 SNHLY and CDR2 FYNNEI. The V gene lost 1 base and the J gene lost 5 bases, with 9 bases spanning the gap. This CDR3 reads CASSEDRTHEQYF. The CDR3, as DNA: TGTGCCAGCAGTGAAGACAGAACCCACGAGCAGTACTTC.

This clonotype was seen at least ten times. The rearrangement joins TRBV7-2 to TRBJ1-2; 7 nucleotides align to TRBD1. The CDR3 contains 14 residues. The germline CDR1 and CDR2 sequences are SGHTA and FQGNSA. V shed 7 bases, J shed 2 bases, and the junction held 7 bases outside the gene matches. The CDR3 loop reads CASKLPGQNYGYTF. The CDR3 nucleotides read TGTGCCAGCAAACTCCCGGGACAGAACTATGGCTACACCTTC. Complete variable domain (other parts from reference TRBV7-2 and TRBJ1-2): GAGVSQSPSNKVTEKGKDVELRCDPISGHTALYWYRQSLGQGLEFLIYFQGNSAPDKSGLPSDRFSAERTGGSVSTLTIQRTQQEDSAVYLCASKLPGQNYGYTFGSGTRLTVV.

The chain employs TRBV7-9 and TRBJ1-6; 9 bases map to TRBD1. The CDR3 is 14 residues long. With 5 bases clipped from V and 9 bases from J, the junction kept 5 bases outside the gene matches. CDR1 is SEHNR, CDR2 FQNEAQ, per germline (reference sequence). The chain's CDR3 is CASSAGDRASPLHF. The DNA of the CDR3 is TGTGCCAGCAGCGCGGGGGACAGGGCTTCACCCCTCCACTTT.

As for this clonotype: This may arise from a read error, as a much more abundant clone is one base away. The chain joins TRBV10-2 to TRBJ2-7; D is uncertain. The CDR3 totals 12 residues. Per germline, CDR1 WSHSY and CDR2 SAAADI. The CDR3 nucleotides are TGCTCCAGCAGTGAGTTATTCTACGAGCAGTACTTC. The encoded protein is CSSSELFYEQYF.

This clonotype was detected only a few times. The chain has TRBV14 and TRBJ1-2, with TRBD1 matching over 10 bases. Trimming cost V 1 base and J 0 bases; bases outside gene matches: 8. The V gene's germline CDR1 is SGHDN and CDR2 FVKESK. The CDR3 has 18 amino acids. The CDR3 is CASSQVMETGGSNYGYTF. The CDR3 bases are TGTGCCAGCAGCCAAGTGATGGAGACAGGGGGCTCTAACTATGGCTACACCTTC.

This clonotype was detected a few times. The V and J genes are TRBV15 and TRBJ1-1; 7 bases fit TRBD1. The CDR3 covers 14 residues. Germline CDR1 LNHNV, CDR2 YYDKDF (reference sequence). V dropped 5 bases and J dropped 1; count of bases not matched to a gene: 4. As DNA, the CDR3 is TGTGCCACCAGCTCCAGGACAGGGAACACTGAAGCTTTCTTT. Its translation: CATSSRTGNTEAFF.

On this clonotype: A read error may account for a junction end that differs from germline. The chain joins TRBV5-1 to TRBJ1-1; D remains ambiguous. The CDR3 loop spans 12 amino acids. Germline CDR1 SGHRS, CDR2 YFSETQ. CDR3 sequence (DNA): TGCGCCAGCAGCTTACGGCGTACTGAAGCTTCCTTT. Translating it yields CASSLRRTEASF.

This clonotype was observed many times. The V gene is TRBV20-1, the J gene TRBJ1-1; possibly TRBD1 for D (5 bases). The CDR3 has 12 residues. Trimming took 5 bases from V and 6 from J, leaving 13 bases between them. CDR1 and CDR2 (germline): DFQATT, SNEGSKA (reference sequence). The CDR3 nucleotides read TGCAGTGCTGGAGGGGAGAGCGCTGAAGCTTTCTTT. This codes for CSAGGESAEAFF.

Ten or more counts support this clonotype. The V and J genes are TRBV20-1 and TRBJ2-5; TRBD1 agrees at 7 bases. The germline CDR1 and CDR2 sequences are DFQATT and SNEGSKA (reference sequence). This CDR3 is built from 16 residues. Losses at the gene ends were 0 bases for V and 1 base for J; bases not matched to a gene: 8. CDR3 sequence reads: CSARDLEQGLQETQYF. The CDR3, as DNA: TGCAGTGCTAGAGATCTGGAACAGGGGCTCCAAGAGACCCAGTACTTC.

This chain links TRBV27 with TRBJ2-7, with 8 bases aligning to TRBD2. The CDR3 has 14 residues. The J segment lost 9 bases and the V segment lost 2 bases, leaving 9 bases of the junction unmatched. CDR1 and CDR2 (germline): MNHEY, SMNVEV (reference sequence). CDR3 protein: CASSLGLGGGGQYF. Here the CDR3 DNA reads TGTGCCAGCAGTTTAGGACTCGGGGGGGGGGGGCAGTACTTC.

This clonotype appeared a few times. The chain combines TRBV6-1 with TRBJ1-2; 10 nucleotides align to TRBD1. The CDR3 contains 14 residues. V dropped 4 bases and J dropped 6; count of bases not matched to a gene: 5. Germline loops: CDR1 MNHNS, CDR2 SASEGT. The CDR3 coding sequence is TGTGCCAGCAGTGCGACAGGGGGCTATGATGGCTACACCTTC. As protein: CASSATGGYDGYTF.

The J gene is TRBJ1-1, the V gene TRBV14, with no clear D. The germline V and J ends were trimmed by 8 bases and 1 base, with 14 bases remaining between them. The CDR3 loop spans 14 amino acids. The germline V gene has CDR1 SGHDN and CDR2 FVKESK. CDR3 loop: CASSQALENTEAFF. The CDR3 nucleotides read TGTGCCAGCTCTCAAGCCTTAGAGAACACTGAAGCTTTCTTT.